This T cell receptor beta chain was captured by sequencing in a study of cytomegalovirus exposure and HLA in healthy donors (TCRdb year 2017). Context from the whole study: An earlier analysis of several hundred of the donors reported about 260 Gb of sequence data and some 110 million unique TCR beta sequences obtained from approximately 180 million T cells. Typing coverage differed by locus: A, B, C, DRB1 and DQB1 were typed in about 620-630 donors, DQA1 in roughly 510, DPA1 in approximately 600, and DPB1 in roughly 470. Of the 300 to 500 genotyped donors, over 80% were placed in the genetic ancestry cluster associated with self-reported Caucasian donors. Among 300 to 450 genotyped donors of the cohort, an average of around 240,000 unique TCR beta nucleotide sequences were sequenced per donor, roughly 18% of them non-productive. The study combined high-throughput TCR immunosequencing, statistical association of individual TCRs with disease status, and machine learning to predict cytomegalovirus infection status. Several DR-DQ haplotypes were handled as single units for association and clustering, since linkage in the cohort was strong. The study used immunosequencing to profile the T cell repertoires of hundreds of subjects and linked those repertoires to cytomegalovirus serostatus. Genome-wide SNP genotypes for about three fifths of the roughly 700 donors were used in a later genetic analysis, which treated that subset as a discovery cohort. Roughly 300 gigabases of sequencing data and approximately 93 million unique TCR sequences were included in an early release covering under 650 HLA-typed donors. The study was designed to test whether signatures of past pathogen exposure could be identified by cataloging public T cell receptors. An earlier analysis of approximately 500 of the donors applied high-throughput TCR beta sequencing to assess whether each TCR beta V gene segment acted as functional or pseudogenic. HLA typing included class I and class II loci at four-digit resolution. All discovery cohort repertoires had been generated on a single sequencing platform. In addition to the first cohort of several hundred subjects, a separate validation cohort of 120 different subjects was used. Donor age, sex, ethnicity and CMV serostatus were collected together with the repertoire data. In the later analysis, no new phenotypic data were used to find candidate immune exposures; instead, reliance was placed on TCR beta sequences and their occurrence across donors. A later analysis re-examined previously published TCR beta repertoires from roughly 720 donors and added high-resolution HLA genotyping to investigate patterns of TCR occurrence.

Paper-wide results and their limitations: A later analysis associated 16,951 TCR beta sequences with specific HLA alleles at a false discovery rate of 0.05. Correlated functional status among segregating V segments might reflect linkage disequilibrium, but an unknown experimental factor could not be ruled out. In vitro tests confirmed that a few of the cytomegalovirus-associated TCR beta chains recognize cytomegalovirus antigens. Only TCR beta chains were sequenced in this cohort, and the absence of alpha or paired-chain data limited detectable features. A further reported finding was that TCR beta sequences accurately predicted the HLA-A and HLA-B alleles for most subjects in the first cohort. An earlier analysis of 587 of the donors showed that most TCR beta V segments appeared in productive rearrangements either about 87% or about 30% of the time, which broadly matched IMGT annotations. In a later analysis, the rate of TCR association differed among HLA loci, with DRB1 alleles having the most associated TCRs and HLA-C alleles having the fewest. The authors suggested that the approach could potentially be extended to other disease states and immunological phenotypes. The sequencing pipeline was judged likely to have produced a cluster of highly shared sequence variants as a technical artifact. In a later analysis, HLA-associated TCR beta chains showed more clonal expansion and lower generation probabilities than non-associated chains that were equally common. HLA typing was unavailable for some donors at each locus, so association tests used only the typed subset. Approximately 16 rarely observed V segments, including chromosome 9 orphons, were excluded from the earlier analysis of about 600 of the donors because counts were too low. Most TCR sequences were seen in very few donors, while some public TCRs were found in many individuals. The classifier was reported to diagnose cytomegalovirus status with high specificity and sensitivity in both the original cohort and the validation cohort. An association between a missense DCLRE1C variant and V-gene and J-gene trimming of TCR beta chains was found in a later genetic analysis and replicated in an independent cohort. Presence/absence analyses assumed roughly uniform sequencing depth across donors, an assumption that may not hold. A later analysis reported that several top co-occurrence clusters appeared linked to parvovirus B19, influenza, CMV and Epstein-Barr virus. In a later analysis, most CMV-associated TCR beta chains were found to appear HLA-restricted, with HLA associations seemingly driven largely by CMV exposure. In a later genetic analysis, fewer N-insertions in productive TCRs were reported among donors in an Asian-associated ancestry cluster than the roughly 670-donor mean. When HLA alleles, especially DR and DQ, strongly co-occurred, TCR associations were difficult to assign to individual alleles. CMV serostatus was the only immune exposure information available for the cohort. Some IMGT-functional V segments, including TRBV6-2 and TRBV6-3, could not be told apart with the 87-base-pair reads, so those segments were excluded. The study gave a list of some 150 TCR beta chains associated with cytomegalovirus.

The library was generated by the immunoSEQ multiplex PCR assay. For the multiplex PCR, a mixture combining 60 forward primers for TCR Vbeta segments and 13 reverse primers for TCR Jbeta segments was used. The CDR3 region of rearranged TCR beta genes was amplified from genomic DNA by a multiplex PCR assay. Amplified TCR beta libraries were sequenced as 87-base-pair reads on the Illumina HiSeq System. For the original study's pipeline: A later analysis tallied approximately 87 million unique TCR beta chains across the approximately 670 repertoires, and approximately 9.9 million of those chains were shared by two or more donors. A nearest-neighbor algorithm error-corrected the raw reads and collapsed the reads into unique sequences, merging closely related sequences to remove PCR and sequencing errors. To assign V, D and J gene segments, CDR3 sequences were aligned to IMGT reference sequences. Each retained sequence needed at least a six-nucleotide match to both a V gene segment and a J gene segment. Rearrangements were called productive when the CDR3 lacked stop codons and stayed in frame with V and J; all others were non-productive. Following IMGT convention, CDR3 was defined as the stretch from the second conserved V-encoded cysteine to the conserved J-encoded phenylalanine. Sequences without an unambiguous match to a single V gene segment were excluded from the earlier analysis of approximately 560 of the donors. An earlier analysis of 450 to 650 of the donors called V segments functional above 56.7% productive rearrangements and segregating when the between-donor standard deviation exceeded 5%. A statistical classification framework was built for diagnosing cytomegalovirus status from the catalog of TCR beta chain sequences. V and J gene assignment, in a later analysis, came from comparing TCR nucleotide sequences with IMGT/GENE-DB human TR gene sequences. In a later analysis, CDR3 sequences and most-parsimonious VDJ recombination scenarios were assigned using the TCRdist pipeline. In a later analysis, each TCR beta chain was defined by its CDR3 amino acid sequence together with its V-gene family, and reads without a unique V-gene family were excluded. To address suspected cross-contamination and a sequencing artifact, a later analysis removed approximately 600 highly shared, low-generation-probability nucleotide sequences. In a later analysis, a clonal expansion index was calculated for each public chain from normalized within-repertoire ranks of inferred template counts. In a later analysis, generation probabilities were computed using a VDJ recombination model fitted to out-of-frame rearrangements, and the results were checked against IGoR. In a later analysis, TCR-TCR, TCR-HLA and TCR-CMV co-occurrence was scored with hypergeometric tests, and a repertoire-size bias correction was applied to TCR pairs. False discovery rates were estimated in a later analysis by permuting HLA or CMV assignments 20 times. In a later analysis, co-occurring TCRs were grouped using DBSCAN, with TCRdist sequence similarity added in when clustering inside HLA-allele-positive subsets. Co-occurrence clustering excluded repertoires with fewer than 30,000 or more than 120,000 public chains, plus five with anomalous nucleotide sharing. TCRdb obtained this table from immuneACCESS and retained in-frame rearrangements with V and J assigned. These tables miss some clones; where compared with another copy, unresolved V genes account for less than half of the shortfall, and the remainder is unexplained. The V and J calls and clone size are taken from that table; D and trimming were inferred from the DNA. This sample comprises more than 75,000 clones, more than 80% of them detected only once. The ten biggest clones cover about 2.3% of the sample.

V is clipped by 0 bases and J by 2 bases, and the sequence between their germline boundaries is 4 bases long. From the cysteine up to the phenylalanine, the CDR3 has a length of 12 residues. Only the CDR3 portion is preserved as DNA: 36 bases, with reading frame beginning at the first base. As encoded in the germline V gene (reference sequence), CDR1 is GTSNPN while CDR2 is SVGIG. To note about this clone: Its cognate antigen has yet to be identified. Per-base qualities were not stored, and no clone one base away is much larger.

The cohort comprised 550 to 700 healthy bone marrow donors. Cohort members were all nominally healthy when sampled, although unrecorded immune exposures were likely present. The donor was CMV seronegative and was included in the group of hundreds of seronegative cohort members. Each donor provided a peripheral blood sample, and peripheral blood mononuclear cells were used for TCR beta sequencing. The Qiagen DNeasy Blood Extraction Kit was used to extract genomic DNA from the blood cell samples. The sample taken for sequencing was PBMCs. The TCR comes from a young man in good health and CMV-seronegative. In this chain, TRBV30 is recombined with TRBJ2-5; a confident D gene designation cannot be given. The DNA sequence follows: TGTGCCTGGAGTGTACGGCAAGAGACCCAGTACTTC. Its protein product is CAWSVRQETQYF.